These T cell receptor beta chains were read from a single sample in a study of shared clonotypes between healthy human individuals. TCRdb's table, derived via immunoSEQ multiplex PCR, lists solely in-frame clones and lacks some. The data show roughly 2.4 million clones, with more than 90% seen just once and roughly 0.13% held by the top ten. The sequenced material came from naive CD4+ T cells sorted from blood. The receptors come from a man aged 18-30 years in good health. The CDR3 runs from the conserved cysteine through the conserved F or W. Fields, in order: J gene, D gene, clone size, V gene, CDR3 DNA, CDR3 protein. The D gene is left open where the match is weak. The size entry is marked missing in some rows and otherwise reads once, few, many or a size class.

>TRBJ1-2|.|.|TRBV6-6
TGTGCCAGCAGTTCAGGGATCTATGGCTACACCTTC
CASSSGIYGYTF
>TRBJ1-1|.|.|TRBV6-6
TGTGCCAGCAGCCAGAGAGAGGGGGGGGCGTACACTGAAGCTTTCTTT
CASSQREGGAYTEAFF
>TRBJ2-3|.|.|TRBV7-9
TGTGCCAGCAGCTCCCCAGCTGATACGCAGTATTTT
CASSSPADTQYF
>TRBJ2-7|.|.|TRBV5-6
TGTGCCAGCAGCTTGAGGGAGTACGAGCAGTACTTC
CASSLREYEQYF
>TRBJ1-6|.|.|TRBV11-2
TGTGCCAGCAGCTTAGAAGGGTGGGGGGTGAGGTCACCCCTCCACTTT
CASSLEGWGVRSPLHF
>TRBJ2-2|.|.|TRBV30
TGTGCCTGGAGTGTACACCCCCCACGGGGCGAACACCGGGGAGCTGTTTTT
CAWSVHPPRGEHRGAVF
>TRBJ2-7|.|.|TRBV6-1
TGTGCCAGCAGGATATCCGGGCCTCACTACGAGCAGTACTTC
CASRISGPHYEQYF
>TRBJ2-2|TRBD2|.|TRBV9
TGTGCCAGCAGCGTAGGGCTAGCGGGAGGTAACACCGGGGAGCTGTTTTTT
CASSVGLAGGNTGELFF
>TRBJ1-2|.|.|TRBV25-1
TGTGCCAGCAGTGAAGCCGGCAGCCTCTATGGCTACACCTTC
CASSEAGSLYGYTF
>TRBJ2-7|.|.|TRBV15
TGTGCCACCAGCCGCCGGGACTCCCACGAGCAGTACTTC
CATSRRDSHEQYF
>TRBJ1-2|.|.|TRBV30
TGTGCCTGGAGTAGGGGATCCTATGGCTACACCTTC
CAWSRGSYGYTF
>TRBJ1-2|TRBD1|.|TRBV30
TGTGCCTGGAGCGAACTACAGGGGTGGGCGATCTTC
CAWSELQGWAIF
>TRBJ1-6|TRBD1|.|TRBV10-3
TGTGCCATCAGAACCGGGACAGATAATTCACCCCTCCACTTT
CAIRTGTDNSPLHF
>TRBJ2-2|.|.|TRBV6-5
TGTGCCAGCAGTAACAGGGAATTCACCGGGGAGCTGTTTTTT
CASSNREFTGELFF
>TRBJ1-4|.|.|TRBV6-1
TGTGCCAGCAGTGAACGCGGCCGGAGTAATGAAAAACTGTTTTTT
CASSERGRSNEKLFF
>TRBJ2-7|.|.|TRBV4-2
TGTGCCAGCAGCCAAGACCGGACCGATGGTTTCTACGAGCAGTACTTC
CASSQDRTDGFYEQYF
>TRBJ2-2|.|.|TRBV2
TGTGCCAGCACCCGACGGGAATCCGGGGCAGGCGGGGAGCTGTTTTTT
CASTRRESGAGGELFF
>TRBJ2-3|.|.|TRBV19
TGTGCCAGTAGTTCCGGACTCTACACAGATACGCAGTATTTT
CASSSGLYTDTQYF
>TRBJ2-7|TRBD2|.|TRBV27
TGTGCCAGCAGTACTAGCGCTGCCTACGAGCAGTACTTC
CASSTSAAYEQYF
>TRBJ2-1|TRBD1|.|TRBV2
TGTGCCAGCAGTATCCAGGGGGCCTCCTACAATGAGCAGTTCTTC
CASSIQGASYNEQFF
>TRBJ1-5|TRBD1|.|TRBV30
TGTGCCTGGTCGACAGGGAACAATCAGCCCCAGCATTTT
CAWSTGNNQPQHF
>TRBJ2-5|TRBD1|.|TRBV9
TGTGCCAGCAGCTCCCGACAGGGGTTCGGCGAGACCCAGTACTTC
CASSSRQGFGETQYF
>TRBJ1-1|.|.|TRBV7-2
TGTGCCAGCAGCTTCGGTGGGGGCACTGAAGCTTTCTTT
CASSFGGGTEAFF
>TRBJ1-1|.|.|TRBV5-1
TGCGCCAGCAGCCTTCAGGGTTTGGGGACTGAAGCTTTCTTT
CASSLQGLGTEAFF
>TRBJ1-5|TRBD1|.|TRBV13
TGTGCCAGCAGTCACGGGACAGGAGGCAATCAGCCCCAGCATTTT
CASSHGTGGNQPQHF
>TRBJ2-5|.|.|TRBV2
TGTGCCAGCAGTCTAGGAGCAACCCAGTACTTC
CASSLGATQYF
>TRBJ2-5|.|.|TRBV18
TGTGCCAGCTCACCATCCCGCGAGACCCAGTACTTC
CASSPSRETQYF
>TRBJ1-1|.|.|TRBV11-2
TGTGCCAGCAGCTTAAAATTGGCCCCTAGGAGGACTGAAGCTTTCTTT
CASSLKLAPRRTEAFF
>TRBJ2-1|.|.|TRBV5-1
TGCGCCAGCAGCTCAACCGGCAAGAGGGATGAGCAGTTCTTC
CASSSTGKRDEQFF
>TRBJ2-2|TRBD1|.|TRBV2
TGTGCCAGCACGGACAGGGAAATAACCGGGGAGCTGTTTTTT
CASTDREITGELFF
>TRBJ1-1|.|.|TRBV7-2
TGTGCCAGCAGCCCCCAATACGTGGAAGCTTTCTTT
CASSPQYVEAFF
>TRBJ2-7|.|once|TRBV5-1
TGCGCCAGCAGCTTGGTGGACGTAACCTACGAGCAGTACTTC
CASSLVDVTYEQYF
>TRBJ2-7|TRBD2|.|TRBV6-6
TGTGCCAGCACCGAACTAGCGGGTAGAACCGAGCAGTACTTC
CASTELAGRTEQYF
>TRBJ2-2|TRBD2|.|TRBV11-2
TGTGCCAGCAGCTTAGTCGACAGCGGGAGGGGCGGGGAGCTGTTTTTT
CASSLVDSGRGGELFF
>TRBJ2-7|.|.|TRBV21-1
TGTGCCAGCAGCAAGGATCCCAACAGGGTCCAGTCCTACGAGCAGTACTTC
CASSKDPNRVQSYEQYF
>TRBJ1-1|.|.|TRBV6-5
TGTGCCAGCAGTTACTCGGATCGGGGGACTGAAGCTTTCTTT
CASSYSDRGTEAFF
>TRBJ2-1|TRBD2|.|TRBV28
TGTGCCAGCAGTTACACTAGCGGGCAGGGAAGGACCTACAATGAGCAGTTCTTC
CASSYTSGQGRTYNEQFF
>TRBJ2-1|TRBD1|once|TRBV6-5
TGTGCCACCGGACAGGTAGCCTACAATGAGCAGTTCTTC
CATGQVAYNEQFF
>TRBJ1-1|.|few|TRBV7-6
TGTGCCAGCAGCTTAGTGGGGGAGAGCACTGAAGCTTTCTTT
CASSLVGESTEAFF
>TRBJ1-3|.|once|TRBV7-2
TGTGCCAGCAGCTTTCAGGGTAGCAGAAACACCATATATTTT
CASSFQGSRNTIYF
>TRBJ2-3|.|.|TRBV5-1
TGCGCCAGCAGCGTACCTTCAGATACGCAGTATTTT
CASSVPSDTQYF
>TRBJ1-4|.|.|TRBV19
TGTGCCAGTAGTATAGATATGGGGCCAGGGGATGAAAAACTGTTTTTT
CASSIDMGPGDEKLFF
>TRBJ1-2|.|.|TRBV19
TGTGCCAGTACGTGGGGCTACTATGGCTACACCTTC
CASTWGYYGYTF
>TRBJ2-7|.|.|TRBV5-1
TGCGCCAGCAGCCTCCGGGACACAGCCTACGAGCAGTACTTC
CASSLRDTAYEQYF
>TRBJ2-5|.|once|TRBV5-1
TGCGCCAGCAGCTTGGAGGGCAGGGCCATAGGGCAAGAGACCCAGTACTTC
CASSLEGRAIGQETQYF
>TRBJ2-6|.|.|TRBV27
TGTGCCAGCAGTTTGAGAGCGTCTGGGGCCAACGTCCTGACTTTC
CASSLRASGANVLTF
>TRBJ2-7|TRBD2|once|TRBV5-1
TGCGCCAGCAGCTCGGGACTAGCGGGAGCCTACGAGCAGTACTTC
CASSSGLAGAYEQYF
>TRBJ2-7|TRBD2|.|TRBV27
TGTGCCAGCGCTCTAAAGCGGGAGGGCTCCTACGAGCAGTACTTC
CASALKREGSYEQYF
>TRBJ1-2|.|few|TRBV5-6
TGTGCCAGCAGCTTGGACGGTAGAGGTGGCTACACCTTC
CASSLDGRGGYTF